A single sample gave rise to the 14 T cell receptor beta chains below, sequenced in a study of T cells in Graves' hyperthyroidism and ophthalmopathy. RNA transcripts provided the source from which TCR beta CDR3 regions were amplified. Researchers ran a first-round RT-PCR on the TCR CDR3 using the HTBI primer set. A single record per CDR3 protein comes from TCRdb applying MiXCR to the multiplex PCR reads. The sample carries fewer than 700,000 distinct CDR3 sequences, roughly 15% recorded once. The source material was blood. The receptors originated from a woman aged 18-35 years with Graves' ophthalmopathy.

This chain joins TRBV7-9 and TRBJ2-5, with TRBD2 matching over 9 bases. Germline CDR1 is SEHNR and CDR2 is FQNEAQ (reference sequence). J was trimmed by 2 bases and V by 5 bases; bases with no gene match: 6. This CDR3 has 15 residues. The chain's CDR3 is CASSKLAGEQETQYF. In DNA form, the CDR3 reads TGTGCCAGCAGCAAATTAGCGGGAGAACAAGAGACCCAGTACTTC.

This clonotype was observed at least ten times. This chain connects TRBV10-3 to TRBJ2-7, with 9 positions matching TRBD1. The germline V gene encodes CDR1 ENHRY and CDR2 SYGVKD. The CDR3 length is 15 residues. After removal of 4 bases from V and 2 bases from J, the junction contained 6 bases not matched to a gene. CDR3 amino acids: CAISASGQGPYEQYF. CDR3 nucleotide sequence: TGTGCCATCAGTGCCTCGGGACAGGGACCCTACGAGCAGTACTTC.

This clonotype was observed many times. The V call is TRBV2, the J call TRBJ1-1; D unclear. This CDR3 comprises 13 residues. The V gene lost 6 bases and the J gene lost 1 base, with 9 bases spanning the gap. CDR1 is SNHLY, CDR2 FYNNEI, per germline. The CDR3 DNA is TGTGCCAGCAGGAGTAGACAGAACACTGAAGCTTTCTTT. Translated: CASRSRQNTEAFF.

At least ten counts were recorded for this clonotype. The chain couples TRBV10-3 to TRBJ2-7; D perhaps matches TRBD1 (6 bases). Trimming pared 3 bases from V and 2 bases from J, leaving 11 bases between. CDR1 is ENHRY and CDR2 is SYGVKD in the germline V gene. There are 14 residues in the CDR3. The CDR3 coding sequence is TGTGCCATCAGTGACCCGGACAGACCCTACGAGCAGTACTTC. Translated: CAISDPDRPYEQYF.

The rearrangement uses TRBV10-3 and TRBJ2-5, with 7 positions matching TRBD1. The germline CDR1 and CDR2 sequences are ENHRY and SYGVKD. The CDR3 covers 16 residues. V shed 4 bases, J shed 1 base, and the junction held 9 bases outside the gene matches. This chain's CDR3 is CAISGAGTEVQETQYF. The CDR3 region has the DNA TGTGCCATCAGTGGGGCCGGGACAGAAGTCCAAGAGACCCAGTACTTC.

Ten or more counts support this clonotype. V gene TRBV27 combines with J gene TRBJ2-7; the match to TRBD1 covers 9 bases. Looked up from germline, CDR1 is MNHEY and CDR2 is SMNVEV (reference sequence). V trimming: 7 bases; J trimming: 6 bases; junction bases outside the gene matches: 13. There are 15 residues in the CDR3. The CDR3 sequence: CASKTGGESKAEQYF. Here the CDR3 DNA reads TGTGCCAGCAAAACAGGGGGCGAGAGCAAAGCCGAGCAGTACTTC.

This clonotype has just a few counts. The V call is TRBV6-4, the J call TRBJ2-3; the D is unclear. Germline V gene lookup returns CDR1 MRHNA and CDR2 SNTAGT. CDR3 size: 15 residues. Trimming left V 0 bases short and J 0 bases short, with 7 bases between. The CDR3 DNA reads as TGTGCCAGCAGTGACTCTCCGGGTAGCACAGATACGCAGTATTTT. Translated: CASSDSPGSTDTQYF.

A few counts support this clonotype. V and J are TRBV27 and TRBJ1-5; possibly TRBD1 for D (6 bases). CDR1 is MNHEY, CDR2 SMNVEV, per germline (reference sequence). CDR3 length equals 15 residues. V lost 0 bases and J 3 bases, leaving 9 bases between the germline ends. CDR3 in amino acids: CASSLSPGDNQPQHF. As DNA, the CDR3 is TGTGCCAGCAGTTTATCGCCAGGGGACAATCAGCCCCAGCATTTT.

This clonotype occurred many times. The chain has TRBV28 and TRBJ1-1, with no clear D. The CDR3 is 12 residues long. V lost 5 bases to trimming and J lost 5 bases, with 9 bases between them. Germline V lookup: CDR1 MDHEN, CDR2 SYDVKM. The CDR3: CASSDPETEAFF. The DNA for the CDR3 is TGTGCCAGCAGTGATCCCGAGACTGAAGCTTTCTTT.

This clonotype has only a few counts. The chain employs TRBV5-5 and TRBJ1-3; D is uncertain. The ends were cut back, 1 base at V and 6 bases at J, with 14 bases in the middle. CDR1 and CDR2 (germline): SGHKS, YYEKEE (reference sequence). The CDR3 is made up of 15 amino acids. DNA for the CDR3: TGTGCCAGCAGCTTGACCTCCTTAAGGGAAAACACCATATATTTT. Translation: CASSLTSLRENTIYF. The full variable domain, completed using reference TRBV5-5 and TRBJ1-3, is DAGVTQSPTHLIKTRGQQVTLRCSPISGHKSVSWYQQVLGQGPQFIFQYYEKEERGRGNFPDRFSARQFPNYSSELNVNALLLGDSALYLCASSLTSLRENTIYFGEGSWLTVV.

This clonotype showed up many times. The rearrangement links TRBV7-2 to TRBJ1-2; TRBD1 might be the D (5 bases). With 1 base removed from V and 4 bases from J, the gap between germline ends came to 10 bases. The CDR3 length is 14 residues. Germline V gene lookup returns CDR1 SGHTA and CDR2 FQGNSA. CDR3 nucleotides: TGTGCCAGCAGCTTAGAAGACAGCGGCTATGGCTACACCTTC. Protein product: CASSLEDSGYGYTF.

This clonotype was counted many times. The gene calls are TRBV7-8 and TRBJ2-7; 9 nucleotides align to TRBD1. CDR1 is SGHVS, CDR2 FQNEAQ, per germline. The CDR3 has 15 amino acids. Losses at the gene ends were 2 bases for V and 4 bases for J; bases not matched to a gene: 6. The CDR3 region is CASSLIEDRGYEQYF. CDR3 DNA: TGTGCCAGCAGCTTAATCGAGGACAGGGGTTACGAGCAGTACTTC.

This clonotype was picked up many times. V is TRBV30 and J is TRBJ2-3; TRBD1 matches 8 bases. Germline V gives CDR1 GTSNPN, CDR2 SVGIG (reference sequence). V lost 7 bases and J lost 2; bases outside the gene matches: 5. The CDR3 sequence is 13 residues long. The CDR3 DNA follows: TGTGCCTTTGACAGGGGCGCCACAGATACGCAGTATTTT. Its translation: CAFDRGATDTQYF. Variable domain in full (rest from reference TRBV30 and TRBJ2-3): SQTIHQWPATLVQPVGSPLSLECTVEGTSNPNLYWYRQAAGRGLQLLFYSVGIGQISSEVPQNLSASRPQDRQFILSSKKLLLSDSGFYLCAFDRGATDTQYFGPGTRLTVL.

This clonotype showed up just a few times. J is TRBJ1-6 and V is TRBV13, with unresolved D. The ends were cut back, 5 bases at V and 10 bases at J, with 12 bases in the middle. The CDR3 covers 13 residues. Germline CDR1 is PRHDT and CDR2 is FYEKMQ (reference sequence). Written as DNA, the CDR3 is TGTGCCAGCAGCACCAGACACCGGTCACCCCTCCACTTT. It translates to CASSTRHRSPLHF. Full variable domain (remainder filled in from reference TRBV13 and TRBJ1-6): AAGVIQSPRHLIKEKRETATLKCYPIPRHDTVYWYQQGPGQDPQFLISFYEKMQSDKGSIPDRFSAQQFSDYHSELNMSSLELGDSALYFCASSTRHRSPLHFGNGTRLTVT.